These 23 T cell receptor beta chains originate from one sample sequenced in a study of blood T cells in healthy people across ages. Together with a sample-barcoded 5' primer, a J-beta primer mix was included in a second PCR lasting about 7 to 11 cycles. MiXCR, run by TCRdb on the 5' RACE reads, gives a single entry per CDR3 protein. This table holds more than 800,000 distinct CDR3 sequences, about 30% found once. The sequencing sample was made of blood. The receptors were gathered from a woman aged 80 or older in good health.

This clonotype showed up just a few times. This chain joins TRBV6-6 and TRBJ1-2, with 8 bases lining up with TRBD1. Trimming at V came to 5 bases and at J to 4 bases, leaving 6 bases not matched to a gene. Per the germline V gene, CDR1 is MNHNY and CDR2 is SVGAGI (reference sequence). The CDR3 is made up of 14 amino acids. The chain's CDR3 is CASSVTGGGYGYTF. The CDR3 DNA follows: TGTGCCAGCAGTGTAACAGGGGGAGGCTATGGCTACACCTTC.

This clonotype was seen a few times. The V call is TRBV2, the J call TRBJ2-3; D is unclear. CDR1 is SNHLY and CDR2 is FYNNEI in the germline V gene. Trimming stripped 9 bases from V and 2 bases from J, with 18 bases between. The CDR3 runs 15 residues. The CDR3 DNA reads as TGTGCCAGGGGGATTGGGCGGAGCCCCACAGATACGCAGTATTTT. Translating it yields CARGIGRSPTDTQYF. Combining the CDR3 with reference TRBV2 and TRBJ2-3 gives the whole variable domain EPEVTQTPSHQVTQMGQEVILRCVPISNHLYFYWYRQILGQKVEFLVSFYNNEISEKSEIFDDQFSVERPDGSNFTLKIRSTKLEDSAMYFCARGIGRSPTDTQYFGPGTRLTVL.

This clonotype was picked up many times. The V and J genes are TRBV18 and TRBJ2-7, with no clear D. In germline, CDR1 is KGHSH, CDR2 LQKENI. This CDR3 is built from 13 residues. V was cut by 3 bases and J by 8 bases, with 14 bases left in between. Here the CDR3 reads CASSPSEPKQQYF. CDR3 nucleotides: TGTGCCAGCTCACCCTCAGAACCTAAGCAGCAGTACTTC.

This clonotype came up many times. The chain carries TRBV7-9 and TRBJ1-2; D remains ambiguous. Germline-derived CDR1 and CDR2 are SEHNR and FQNEAQ (reference sequence). The CDR3 sequence is 13 residues long. The V gene lost 1 base and the J gene lost 3 bases, with 6 bases spanning the gap. The CDR3 nucleotides are TGTGCCAGCAGCTTAGATAGGTACTATGGCTACACCTTC. It codes for CASSLDRYYGYTF.

This clonotype has a single count. A much larger clone differs from this one at a single base, so this may be a read error. This sequence joins TRBV7-9 and TRBJ1-2; no definite D call. The germline V gene has CDR1 SEHNR and CDR2 FQNEAQ (reference sequence). Between the trimmed V and J ends, which lost 0 bases and 8 bases, there was a span of 7 bases. This CDR3 has 12 residues. Here the CDR3 DNA reads TGTGCCAGCAGCTTAGCAACAAGGGGCTACACCTTC. It yields the protein CASSLATRGYTF. The complete variable domain, with remaining parts taken from reference TRBV7-9 and TRBJ1-2, reads DTGVSQNPRHKITKRGQNVTFRCDPISEHNRLYWYRQTLGQGPEFLTYFQNEAQLEKSRLLSDRFSAERPKGSFSTLEIQRTEQGDSAMYLCASSLATRGYTFGSGTRLTVV.

In its sample, this clonotype was seen many times. This sequence joins TRBV5-1 and TRBJ2-3; TRBD1 agrees at 8 bases. V lost 6 bases, J lost 0 bases, and 3 bases stayed unmatched. This CDR3 comprises 14 residues. Germline CDR1 is SGHRS and CDR2 is YFSETQ. CDR3 in DNA: TGCGCCAGCACCGGACAGGGTAGCACAGATACGCAGTATTTT. It yields the protein CASTGQGSTDTQYF. Drawing the rest from reference TRBV5-1 and TRBJ2-3, the complete variable domain is KAGVTQTPRYLIKTRGQQVTLSCSPISGHRSVSWYQQTPGQGLQFLFEYFSETQRNKGNFPGRFSGRQFSNSRSEMNVSTLELGDSALYLCASTGQGSTDTQYFGPGTRLTVL.

The chain joins TRBV30 to TRBJ2-2; D call uncertain. Germline V lookup: CDR1 GTSNPN, CDR2 SVGIG (reference sequence). The CDR3 runs to 15 residues. V lost 2 bases and J 8 bases, leaving 18 bases between the germline ends. In DNA form, the CDR3 reads TGTGCCTGGAGTAAAAACCTTGGCCCCCCTGGGGAGCTGTTTTTT. This encodes CAWSKNLGPPGELFF.

The rearrangement links TRBV6-2 or TRBV6-3 to TRBJ2-3, with 9 bases fitting TRBD1. Germline V gene sequence: CDR1 MNHEY, CDR2 SVGEGT. The CDR3 runs to 14 residues. V shed 7 bases and J 6 bases; nucleotides not matched to a gene: 8. The CDR3 loop reads CASKLTGGSDTQYF. In DNA form, the CDR3 reads TGTGCCAGCAAACTTACAGGGGGCTCGGATACGCAGTATTTT.

This clonotype has a count of ten or more. The chain has TRBV6-1 and TRBJ2-6, with 9 positions matching TRBD1. The CDR3 contains 18 residues. Per germline, CDR1 MNHNS and CDR2 SASEGT. V was clipped by 7 bases and J by 0 bases; unmatched bases: 10. The CDR3 reads CASTDDRGGLSGANVLTF. In DNA, the CDR3 is TGTGCCAGCACCGACGACAGGGGGGGACTCTCTGGGGCCAACGTCCTGACTTTC.

Turning to this clonotype: A single base separates this from a much larger clone, so it may be a read error. This rearrangement joins TRBV5-6 to TRBJ2-1; D may be TRBD1 (6 bases). The CDR3 contains 15 residues. Per germline, CDR1 SGHDT and CDR2 YYEEEE. CDR3 coding DNA: TGTGCCAGCAGCTTAACCAGGGGAACCTACAAAGAGCAGTTCTTC. Amino acid sequence: CASSLTRGTYKEQFF. Full variable domain (remainder filled in from reference TRBV5-6 and TRBJ2-1): DAGVTQSPTHLIKTRGQQVTLRCSPKSGHDTVSWYQQALGQGPQFIFQYYEEEERQRGNFPDRFSGHQFPNYSSELNVNALLLGDSALYLCASSLTRGTYKEQFFGPGTRLTVL.

Ten or more counts support this clonotype. The chain joins TRBV4-3 to TRBJ1-2; no reliable D call. Germline assignment: CDR1 LGHNA and CDR2 YSLEER. The germline V and J ends were trimmed by 0 bases and 7 bases, with 12 bases remaining between them. This CDR3 has 14 amino acids. The DNA of the CDR3 is TGCGCCAGCAGCCAAGATCGAGGTATAGGTGGCTACACCTTC. Its translation is CASSQDRGIGGYTF.

This clonotype was observed at least ten times. The chain couples TRBV7-2 to TRBJ1-6; 9 bases agree with TRBD1. The germline gives CDR1 SGHTA, CDR2 FQGNSA. This CDR3 comprises 17 residues. Unmatched junction bases numbered 7, after V lost 0 bases and J lost 7 bases. The CDR3 here is CASSLARTGVKNSPLHF. As DNA, the CDR3 is TGTGCCAGCAGCTTAGCTCGGACAGGGGTAAAGAATTCACCCCTCCACTTT.

This clonotype was detected ten times or more. This chain joins TRBV5-1 and TRBJ2-3; D gene uncertain. The germline V and J ends were trimmed by 0 bases and 4 bases, with 9 bases remaining between them. Looked up from germline, CDR1 is SGHRS and CDR2 is YFSETQ. The CDR3 loop spans 14 amino acids. CDR3 protein: CASSLEQLPDTQYF. The CDR3 DNA is TGCGCCAGCAGCTTGGAACAGCTCCCAGATACGCAGTATTTT. The entire variable domain, with the rest obtained from reference TRBV5-1 and TRBJ2-3, is as follows: KAGVTQTPRYLIKTRGQQVTLSCSPISGHRSVSWYQQTPGQGLQFLFEYFSETQRNKGNFPGRFSGRQFSNSRSEMNVSTLELGDSALYLCASSLEQLPDTQYFGPGTRLTVL.

Note on this clonotype: Given a much more abundant clone one base away, this may be a read error. The V gene is TRBV7-2, the J gene TRBJ2-5, with 8 bases lining up with TRBD2. V trimming: 8 bases; J trimming: 11 bases; junction bases outside the gene matches: 16. Germline V gene lookup returns CDR1 SGHTA and CDR2 FQGNSA. The CDR3 is 14 amino acids. The CDR3 loop reads CASGEAGANNEQYF. DNA for the CDR3: TGTGCCAGCGGGGAAGCGGGGGCAAACAATGAGCAGTACTTC.

This clonotype was counted a few times. The V gene is TRBV4-1, the J gene TRBJ1-1; D gene uncertain. The germline V and J ends were trimmed by 7 bases and 0 bases, with 18 bases remaining between them. From germline, CDR1 is MGHRA and CDR2 YSYEKL. CDR3 length: 16 residues. The CDR3 region has the DNA TGCGCCAGCAAACCTTCACCCACAGACATGAACACTGAAGCTTTCTTT. Translated, it gives CASKPSPTDMNTEAFF.

In this sample, this clonotype turned up a few times. The chain links TRBV12-3 or TRBV12-4 to TRBJ2-7; 9 nucleotides agree with TRBD1. This CDR3 comprises 15 residues. The V gene end was trimmed by 5 bases and the J gene end by 5 bases; junction bases not matched to a gene: 10. CDR3 DNA sequence: TGTGCCAGCAGTCCCCCGGGACAGGGTTGTAACGAGCAGTACTTC. It encodes CASSPPGQGCNEQYF.

The rearrangement links TRBV2 to TRBJ1-2; the D is unclear. The CDR3 spans 13 residues. V was pared by 3 bases and J by 2 bases, with 7 bases between. Per germline, CDR1 SNHLY and CDR2 FYNNEI. CDR3 in DNA: TGTGCCAGCAGTGAGAGTCCCAACTATGGCTACACCTTC. Protein: CASSESPNYGYTF.

In this sample, this clonotype turned up once. V gene TRBV7-6 combines with J gene TRBJ1-1, with a possible D match to TRBD1 (6 bases). CDR3 length: 15 residues. The V gene's germline CDR1 is SGHVS and CDR2 FNYEAQ. Trimming took off 1 base at V and 3 bases at J, with 12 bases between the two ends. The CDR3 loop is CASSLGQGKDTEAFF. CDR3 nucleotides: TGTGCCAGCAGCTTAGGGCAGGGGAAGGACACTGAAGCTTTCTTT.

This clonotype was seen many times. This chain links TRBV20-1 with TRBJ2-3; TRBD2 agrees at 10 bases. Germline assignment: CDR1 DFQATT and CDR2 SNEGSKA (reference sequence). The V and J ends lost 4 bases and 2 bases, in that order; junction bases with no gene match: 12. There are 17 residues in the CDR3. The CDR3, as DNA: TGCAGTGCTAATCCCCCCGGGGGGACTAGCGACACAGATACGCAGTATTTT. As protein: CSANPPGGTSDTDTQYF.

The chain recombines TRBV20-1 with TRBJ2-5; D is tentatively TRBD1 or TRBD2 (5 bases each). Germline-derived CDR1 and CDR2 are DFQATT and SNEGSKA (reference sequence). V was pared by 5 bases and J by 2 bases, with 12 bases between. The CDR3 runs to 13 residues. The CDR3 DNA sequence: TGCAGTGCTCCGGGACCGACGCAAGAGACCCAGTACTTC. It specifies CSAPGPTQETQYF.

This clonotype was observed many times. The chain uses TRBV4-3 and TRBJ2-1, with 10 bases fitting TRBD2. The germline V gene encodes CDR1 LGHNA and CDR2 YSLEER. This CDR3 is 17 amino acids long. V was pared by 4 bases and J by 2 bases, with 8 bases of the junction left unmatched. The CDR3 DNA reads as TGCGCCAGCAGCCTTTGGACCACTAGCGGGGCCTACAATGAGCAGTTCTTC. Protein product: CASSLWTTSGAYNEQFF.

The sample holds a few counts of this clonotype. The chain carries TRBV30 and TRBJ1-5; the D gene is possibly TRBD1 (6 bases). V was cut by 1 base and J by 6 bases, with 13 bases left in between. Per the germline V gene, CDR1 is GTSNPN and CDR2 is SVGIG (reference sequence). The CDR3 spans 14 residues. The CDR3 is CAWSGGGGAQPQHF. For the CDR3, the DNA is TGTGCCTGGAGTGGAGGAGGGGGTGCTCAGCCCCAGCATTTT.

CDR3 residues: CASSHYRGRETQYF. The CDR3 DNA is TGTGCCAGCAGCCACTACAGGGGACGGGAGACCCAGTACTTC. The chain has TRBV7-8 and TRBJ2-5; 7 bases match TRBD1. The CDR3 consists of 14 residues. CDR1 is SGHVS, CDR2 FQNEAQ, per germline. Trimming cost V 5 bases and J 5 bases; bases outside gene matches: 8.